These 8 T cell receptor beta chains share one sample of origin, sequenced in a study of breast tumors, draining lymph nodes, adjacent tissues. Samples came from axillary lymph nodes draining the breast cancer. TCRdb ran MiXCR on the multiplex PCR reads and lists one entry per CDR3 protein. The sample holds roughly 100,000 distinct CDR3 sequences, 30% seen once. The sequenced sample consisted of axillary lymph node tissue. Source of these receptors: a female donor with breast cancer. Some clones in this sample may be carry-over from other donors' samples.

This clonotype was detected many times. V is TRBV5-1 and J is TRBJ2-7; 7 bases match TRBD1. The junction had 4 bases not matched to a gene; V was cut back by 4 bases and J by 0 bases. Germline V gene lookup returns CDR1 SGHRS and CDR2 YFSETQ. The CDR3 extends over 14 amino acids. This CDR3 is CASSRDSSSYEQYF. The CDR3 DNA is TGCGCCAGCAGCAGGGACAGCAGCTCCTACGAGCAGTACTTC.

This clonotype was detected many times. The J gene is TRBJ2-5, the V gene TRBV5-1, with 9 bases that match TRBD1. Germline-derived CDR1 and CDR2 are SGHRS and YFSETQ. CDR3 size: 17 residues. V trimming: 2 bases; J trimming: 5 bases; junction bases outside the gene matches: 13. The CDR3 nucleotides read TGCGCCAGCAGCTTAAACCTAGGACAGGGGATCGGGGAGACCCAGTACTTC. Encoded protein: CASSLNLGQGIGETQYF.

The V and J genes are TRBV19 and TRBJ2-5, with D perhaps matching TRBD2 (6 bases). From germline, CDR1 is LNHDA and CDR2 SQIVND (reference sequence). Trimming shortened V by 1 base and J by 2 bases, and 11 bases separated the two germline ends. CDR3 length: 15 amino acids. The CDR3 here is CASSIARDSQETQYF. CDR3 in DNA: TGTGCCAGTAGTATAGCACGGGACTCACAAGAGACCCAGTACTTC.

This clonotype was seen only once. One end of the junction varies from germline; a read error may be responsible. V usage is TRBV9 and J usage is TRBJ2-3; 7 bases fit TRBD1. Germline CDR1 SGDLS, CDR2 YYNGEE. The CDR3 loop spans 15 amino acids. The CDR3 nucleotides are TGTGCCGGCAGCGTAGGGGGCGCACCTACAGATACGCAGTATTTT. Protein: CAGSVGGAPTDTQYF.

This clonotype occurred many times. The chain couples TRBV18 to TRBJ2-7, with D unclear. The CDR3 sequence is 12 residues long. Trimming took 3 bases from V and 6 from J, leaving 9 bases between them. Per the germline V gene, CDR1 is KGHSH and CDR2 is LQKENI. The CDR3 region has the DNA TGTGCCAGCTCACCCCATGGCGCCGAGCAGTACTTC. Amino acid sequence: CASSPHGAEQYF.

Ten or more counts support this clonotype. The chain combines TRBV3-1 with TRBJ2-1, with D possibly being TRBD1 (5 bases). Germline CDR1 is LGHDT and CDR2 is YNNKEL (reference sequence). This CDR3 is built from 13 residues. Trimming shortened V by 3 bases and J by 8 bases, and 11 bases separated the two germline ends. The CDR3 DNA reads TGTGCCAGCAGCCACGCCGACAGCGATGAGCAGTTCTTC. It translates to CASSHADSDEQFF.

This clonotype was recorded at least ten times. The V call is TRBV5-1, the J call TRBJ2-1; D gene uncertain. The V gene's germline CDR1 is SGHRS and CDR2 YFSETQ. This CDR3 spans 14 amino acids. The germline V and J ends were trimmed by 4 bases and 7 bases, with 15 bases remaining between them. The CDR3 DNA reads TGCGCCAGCAGCCCCTACCCACAGCTAAATGAGCAGTTCTTC. Its protein is CASSPYPQLNEQFF. Drawing the rest from reference TRBV5-1 and TRBJ2-1, the complete variable domain is KAGVTQTPRYLIKTRGQQVTLSCSPISGHRSVSWYQQTPGQGLQFLFEYFSETQRNKGNFPGRFSGRQFSNSRSEMNVSTLELGDSALYLCASSPYPQLNEQFFGPGTRLTVL.

This clonotype was found many times. This chain joins TRBV6-1 and TRBJ1-6; a possible D gene is TRBD1 (5 bases). This CDR3 comprises 17 residues. The V end was cut by 3 bases, the J end by 4 bases, with 16 bases between. Germline assignment: CDR1 MNHNS and CDR2 SASEGT. CDR3 DNA sequence: TGTGCCAGCAGTGACAGGGTGTTGGTCTATTATAATTCACCCCTCCACTTT. Translated, it gives CASSDRVLVYYNSPLHF.